The entry below gives a single T cell receptor beta chain sequence along with its context. Its target is not known. This CDR3 region has 16 residues. V lost 3 bases to trimming and J lost 2 bases, with 15 bases between them. CDR1 SGHVS and CDR2 FNYEAQ come from the germline V gene. Assay: immunoSEQ multiplex PCR; the TCRdb copy retains only in-frame clones and omits some. The table has roughly 110,000 clones, around nine tenths seen once; the top ten hold 9.5% to 15%. This entry belongs to a study of T cell responses to AZD1222 COVID-19 vaccine. Study background: Second doses that came at about 4 or about 12 weeks were put together. Study outcomes and limitations: The repertoires were collected only after the peak T cell response. Regions 160-218 and 743-854 held dominance among vaccine-associated CD4 TCRs, which spanned spike.

This sequence joins TRBV7-6 and TRBJ2-3, with D hard to call. This TCR derives from an adult in good health. The material sequenced was peripheral blood, taken on day 0 of AZD1222 vaccination. CDR3 residues: CASSLESTVLTDTQYF. CDR3 coding DNA: TGTGCCAGCAGCTTGGAAAGCACGGTCCTCACAGATACGCAGTATTTT.